This T cell receptor (beta chain) was recovered during a study of cytomegalovirus exposure and HLA in healthy donors. As for the study in general: Prior work identified some 120 million unique TCR beta sequences in approximately 200 million T cells. Study-level findings and limits: In a later analysis, a genetic analysis reported fewer productive-TCR N-insertions in an Asian-associated ancestry cluster than the cohort average. V- and J-gene trimming of TCR beta was linked (in a later analysis) to a missense DCLRE1C variant. The classifier was said to identify cytomegalovirus status with high specificity and sensitivity.

On this clone itself: The antigen is not known.

Losses at the gene ends were 3 bases for V and 11 bases for J; bases not matched to a gene: 5. This CDR3 spans 14 amino acids. In germline, CDR1 is SEHNR, CDR2 FQNEAQ (reference sequence). Researchers ran the PCR with 60 Vbeta and 13 Jbeta primers. Only in-frame clones appear in the TCRdb table, and some are missing; sequencing was by immunoSEQ multiplex PCR. In the table there are about 97,000 clones, less than 9.5% of which are singletons. This chain joins TRBV7-9 and TRBJ1-6; 9 bases map to TRBD1. The clonotype comes from a man aged 50 to 59 in good health and CMV-seropositive. The sample consisted of PBMCs. The CDR3 sequence is CASSFPGQGTPLHF. CDR3 coding DNA: TGTGCCAGCAGCTTCCCGGGACAGGGCACACCCCTCCACTTT.